The clone carrying this T cell receptor (beta chain) came up many times. The target antigen is unknown. This record belongs to a study of T-cell reconstitution after alpha-beta-depleted transplantation in children. Unique molecular identifiers were used in preparing the TCRbeta library. TCRdb reprocessed the PCR reads with MiXCR, giving one entry per CDR3 protein. The sample shows 350,000 to 500,000 distinct CDR3 sequences, roughly 44% of them seen only once. V lost 1 base to trimming and J lost 3 bases, with 5 bases between them. Germline CDR1 reads SGHDT; CDR2 reads YYEEEE. The CDR3 sequence is 13 residues long. Whole-study findings and limits: Several hundred rapidly expanded clones from non-depleted graft cells reportedly supplied alpha-beta T cells about two months post-transplant. T-cell counts and diversity were attributed mostly to newly produced T cells one year after transplant.

The sequence derives from a girl under 10 years old with aplastic anemia, due to receive a stem cell transplant. Sequencing was performed on PBMCs, taken before TCRalphabeta/CD19-depleted stem cell transplant. The V call is TRBV5-6, the J call TRBJ2-1; D unclear. The CDR3 sequence is CASSLSNYNEQFF. CDR3 DNA: TGTGCCAGCAGCTTGAGCAACTACAATGAGCAGTTCTTC.